Below, 18 T cell receptor beta chains from the same sample are listed, as sequenced in a study of identical twins. TCRdb passed the 5' RACE reads through MiXCR, listing each CDR3 protein once. The sample has around 680,000 distinct CDR3 sequences, more than 6.5% seen once; the top ten hold about 0.98%. This sample also appeared in a second study, on yellow fever vaccine responses in identical twins.

The sequencing sample was made of PBMCs. These receptor sequences come from a woman aged 18-35 years in good health.

The chain has TRBV29-1 and TRBJ2-1; TRBD2 aligns across 14 bases. CDR1 is SQVTM, CDR2 ANQGSEA, per germline. V lost 4 bases to trimming and J lost 10 bases; unmatched junction nucleotides: 12. CDR3 length: 16 amino acids. In DNA, the CDR3 is TGCAGCGTTGCTCCGCCGGGGACTAGCGGGAGCGGAGAGCAGTTCTTC. This encodes CSVAPPGTSGSGEQFF.

This clonotype was observed at least ten times. The chain employs TRBV5-1 and TRBJ2-3, with D hard to call. The CDR3 sequence is 15 residues long. Trimming pared 0 bases from V and 2 bases from J, leaving 10 bases between. Germline-derived CDR1 and CDR2 are SGHRS and YFSETQ. CDR3 sequence reads: CASSLVGSATDTQYF. The CDR3 DNA reads as TGCGCCAGCAGCTTGGTGGGTTCAGCCACAGATACGCAGTATTTT.

The chain links TRBV20-1 to TRBJ2-7; D is unresolved. This CDR3 comprises 12 residues. V lost 0 bases and J 3 bases, leaving 6 bases between the germline ends. Germline CDR1 DFQATT, CDR2 SNEGSKA (reference sequence). CDR3 coding DNA: TGCAGTGCTAGAGATCGCGTCTACGAGCAGTACTTC. Its protein is CSARDRVYEQYF.

This chain uses TRBV5-5 with TRBJ2-3, with TRBD2 matching 10 bases. This CDR3 is 18 amino acids long. V lost 1 base to trimming and J lost 7 bases; unmatched junction nucleotides: 15. Germline CDR1 and CDR2: SGHKS and YYEKEE (reference sequence). In nucleotides, the CDR3 is TGTGCCAGCAGCTTGACGACCCAAGAGCGGGGGGGCCGAAATACGCAGTATTTT. It encodes CASSLTTQERGGRNTQYF.

This clonotype was detected many times. V and J are TRBV7-9 and TRBJ2-2, with 10 bases identical to TRBD1. The V gene's germline CDR1 is SEHNR and CDR2 FQNEAQ (reference sequence). The CDR3 totals 16 residues. Trimming at V came to 4 bases and at J to 7 bases, leaving 9 bases not matched to a gene. The chain's CDR3 is CASSSSRQGASGELFF. The CDR3, as DNA: TGTGCCAGCAGCTCTTCACGACAGGGGGCGAGCGGGGAGCTGTTTTTT.

This clonotype has ten or more counts. CDR3 nucleotide sequence: TGCGCCAGCAGCCCCGGGGGCGCAGGGCTTTCGGGTAATGAAAAACTGTTTTTT. It specifies CASSPGGAGLSGNEKLFF. The J gene is TRBJ1-4, the V gene TRBV5-1, with D possibly being TRBD1 (6 bases). Trimming left V 4 bases short and J 4 bases short, with 23 bases between. The CDR3 extends over 18 amino acids. Looked up from germline, CDR1 is SGHRS and CDR2 is YFSETQ. The full variable domain, completed using reference TRBV5-1 and TRBJ1-4, is KAGVTQTPRYLIKTRGQQVTLSCSPISGHRSVSWYQQTPGQGLQFLFEYFSETQRNKGNFPGRFSGRQFSNSRSEMNVSTLELGDSALYLCASSPGGAGLSGNEKLFFGSGTQLSVL.

By proportion, this clonotype is medium-sized. The chain recombines TRBV29-1 with TRBJ2-1; D not certain. The CDR3 has 11 residues. Germline V gene sequence: CDR1 SQVTM, CDR2 ANQGSEA. The V and J ends lost 6 bases and 5 bases respectively, with 8 bases between them. The CDR3 DNA is TGCAGCGTCTCTCAGAACAATGAGCAGTTCTTC. Translation: CSVSQNNEQFF.

This clonotype was detected only a few times. The chain links TRBV20-1 to TRBJ2-7; D remains ambiguous. V lost 0 bases and J 0 bases, leaving 6 bases between the germline ends. Germline loops: CDR1 DFQATT, CDR2 SNEGSKA (reference sequence). The CDR3 covers 13 residues. CDR3 coding DNA: TGCAGTGCTAGAGAACAGCTCTCCTACGAGCAGTACTTC. Translation: CSAREQLSYEQYF.

This chain joins TRBV12-3 or TRBV12-4 and TRBJ1-6; the match to TRBD1 covers 8 bases. The CDR3 runs 15 residues. The J segment lost 7 bases and the V segment lost 5 bases, leaving 7 bases of the junction unmatched. The CDR3 DNA reads TGTGCCAGCAGTGCTATGACAGGGGAGAATTCACCCCTCCACTTT. As protein: CASSAMTGENSPLHF.

This clonotype was picked up many times. The chain has TRBV15 and TRBJ2-4; TRBD1 is a possible D gene (5 bases). Looked up from germline, CDR1 is LNHNV and CDR2 is YYDKDF (reference sequence). Trimming removed 0 bases from V and 9 bases from J, with 9 bases in between. The CDR3 consists of 13 residues. The CDR3: CATSREGHSIQYF. CDR3 nucleotide sequence: TGTGCCACCAGCAGAGAAGGACACAGCATTCAGTACTTC. Complete variable domain (other parts from reference TRBV15 and TRBJ2-4): DAMVIQNPRYQVTQFGKPVTLSCSQTLNHNVMYWYQQKSSQAPKLLFHYYDKDFNNEADTPDNFQSRRPNTSFCFLDIRSPGLGDTAMYLCATSREGHSIQYFGAGTRLSVL.

The chain recombines TRBV11-2 with TRBJ2-7; TRBD1 matches 7 bases. This CDR3 region has 13 residues. Germline values: CDR1 SGHAT, CDR2 FQNNGV. Losses at the gene ends were 5 bases for V and 3 bases for J; bases not matched to a gene: 4. Written as DNA, the CDR3 is TGTGCCAGCAGCGGCTGGGACAGCTACGAGCAGTACTTC. This sequence encodes CASSGWDSYEQYF.

There are a few counts of this clonotype. The chain uses TRBV7-9 and TRBJ2-1; 10 bases match TRBD2. V lost 6 bases and J lost 6; bases outside the gene matches: 11. Germline CDR1 reads SEHNR; CDR2 reads FQNEAQ (reference sequence). The CDR3 runs to 16 residues. The CDR3 nucleotides read TGTGCCAGCAGTCGAGTGAAACTAGCGGGACTCAATGAGCAGTTCTTC. It yields the protein CASSRVKLAGLNEQFF.

The rearrangement links TRBV3-1 to TRBJ2-1, with 12 bases identical to TRBD2. The CDR3 consists of 14 residues. CDR1 is LGHDT and CDR2 is YNNKEL in the germline V gene (reference sequence). V shed 4 bases and J 8 bases; nucleotides not matched to a gene: 3. The CDR3 region is CASSPSSGRDEQFF. The CDR3 nucleotides read TGTGCCAGCAGCCCGTCTAGCGGGAGGGATGAGCAGTTCTTC.

This clonotype has a handful of counts. The V gene is TRBV27, the J gene TRBJ2-1; weak D call: TRBD2 (7 bases). The CDR3 is 14 amino acids. The V gene's germline CDR1 is MNHEY and CDR2 SMNVEV (reference sequence). V was pared by 4 bases and J by 7 bases, with 14 bases between. CDR3 in amino acids: CASSWGGARNEQFF. The CDR3 bases are TGTGCCAGCAGTTGGGGGGGGGCCAGGAATGAGCAGTTCTTC.

V and J are TRBV4-2 and TRBJ2-5; 10 bases line up with TRBD2. CDR3 length: 17 residues. The junction had 6 bases not matched to a gene; V was cut back by 0 bases and J by 2 bases. From germline, CDR1 is LGHNA and CDR2 YNFKEQ. The CDR3 region has the DNA TGTGCCAGCAGCCAAGACCCCCTAGCGGGAGTTCAAGAGACCCAGTACTTC. Translating gives CASSQDPLAGVQETQYF.

V usage is TRBV29-1 and J usage is TRBJ2-2, with 11 nucleotides matching TRBD1. The CDR3 is 16 residues long. J gave up 1 base and V 3 bases, and 4 bases lay outside the gene matches. Germline-derived CDR1 and CDR2 are SQVTM and ANQGSEA. The CDR3 DNA sequence: TGCAGCGTTGAGGACAGGGGGCCGGGGAACACCGGGGAGCTGTTTTTT. It specifies CSVEDRGPGNTGELFF.

Many counts were recorded for this clonotype. The V and J genes are TRBV5-1 and TRBJ1-5; D is possibly TRBD1 (6 bases). The CDR3 extends over 14 amino acids. Trimming shortened V by 0 bases and J by 4 bases, and 8 bases separated the two germline ends. Per germline, CDR1 SGHRS and CDR2 YFSETQ. The CDR3 region is CASSLAGQNQPQHF. Here the CDR3 DNA reads TGCGCCAGCAGCTTGGCCGGACAGAATCAGCCCCAGCATTTT.

This clonotype was recorded a few times. The rearrangement uses TRBV18 and TRBJ2-5; D perhaps matches TRBD2 (7 bases). The CDR3 has 15 residues. The V gene lost 4 bases and the J gene lost 0 bases, with 12 bases spanning the gap. Germline CDR1 is KGHSH and CDR2 is LQKENI. The CDR3 here is CASSRRGAHQETQYF. The CDR3 coding sequence is TGTGCCAGCTCACGTCGGGGGGCCCACCAAGAGACCCAGTACTTC.